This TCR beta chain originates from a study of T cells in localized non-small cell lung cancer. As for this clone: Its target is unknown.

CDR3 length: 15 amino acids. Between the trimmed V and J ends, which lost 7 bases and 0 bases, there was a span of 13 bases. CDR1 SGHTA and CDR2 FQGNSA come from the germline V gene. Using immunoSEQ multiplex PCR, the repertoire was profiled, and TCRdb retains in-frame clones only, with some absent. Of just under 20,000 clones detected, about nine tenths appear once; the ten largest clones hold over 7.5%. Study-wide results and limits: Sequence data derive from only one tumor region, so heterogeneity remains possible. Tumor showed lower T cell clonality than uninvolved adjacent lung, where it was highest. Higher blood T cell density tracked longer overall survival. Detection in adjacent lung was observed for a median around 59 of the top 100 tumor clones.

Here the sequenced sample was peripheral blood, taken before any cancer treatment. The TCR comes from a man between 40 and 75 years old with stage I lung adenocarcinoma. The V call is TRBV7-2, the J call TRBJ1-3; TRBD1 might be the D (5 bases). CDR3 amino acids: CASTRQGSSGNTIYF. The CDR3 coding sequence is TGTGCCAGCACCCGGCAGGGCAGCTCTGGAAACACCATATATTTT.